This TCR beta chain was profiled in a study of memory CD4+ T cells and cytomegalovirus serostatus. Study background: Healthy Belgian adult donors included roughly ten CMV-positive and some 25 CMV-negative people. Study-level results: CMV serostatus prediction reached median AUC about 0.95, or 0.9 with US-trained model. Each of approximately 69 CMV-associated TCRbeta sequences occurred in one to five individuals.

Single viable CD3+CD4+CD8-CD45RO+ cells were sorted as the memory CD4+ T cells. Between the trimmed V and J ends, which lost 5 bases and 4 bases, there was a span of 14 bases. This CDR3 is built from 14 residues. CDR1 and CDR2 (germline): LNHDA, SQIVND (reference sequence). Concerning this clone itself: Its antigen is as yet unknown.

The data were produced by immunoSEQ multiplex PCR, yet TCRdb's version contains in-frame clones alone and is incomplete. The table has 48,000 or so clones, about three quarters seen once. This clonotype originated in an adult in good health and CMV-seronegative. Sequencing was carried out using memory CD4+ T cells from blood. J is TRBJ1-2 and V is TRBV19; D unclear. The CDR3 sequence: CASSSSWGSYGYTF. CDR3 DNA: TGTGCCAGTAGTTCCTCTTGGGGAAGCTATGGCTACACCTTC.